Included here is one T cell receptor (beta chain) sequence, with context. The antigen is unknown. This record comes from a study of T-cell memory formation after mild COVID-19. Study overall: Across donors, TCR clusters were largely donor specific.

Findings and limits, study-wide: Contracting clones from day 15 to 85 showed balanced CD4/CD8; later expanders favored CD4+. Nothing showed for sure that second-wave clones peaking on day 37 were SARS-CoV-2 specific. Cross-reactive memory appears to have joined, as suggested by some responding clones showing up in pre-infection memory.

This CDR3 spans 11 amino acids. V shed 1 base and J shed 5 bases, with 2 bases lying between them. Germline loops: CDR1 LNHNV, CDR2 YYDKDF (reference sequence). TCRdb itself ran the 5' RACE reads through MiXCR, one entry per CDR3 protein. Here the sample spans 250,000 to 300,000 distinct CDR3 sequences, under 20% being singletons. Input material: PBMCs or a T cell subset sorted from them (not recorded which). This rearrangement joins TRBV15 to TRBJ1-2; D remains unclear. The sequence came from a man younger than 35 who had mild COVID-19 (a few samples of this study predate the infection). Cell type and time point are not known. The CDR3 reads CATSRGYGYTF. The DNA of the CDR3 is TGTGCCACCAGCAGAGGGTATGGCTACACCTTC. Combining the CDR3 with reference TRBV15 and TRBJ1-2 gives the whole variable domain DAMVIQNPRYQVTQFGKPVTLSCSQTLNHNVMYWYQQKSSQAPKLLFHYYDKDFNNEADTPDNFQSRRPNTSFCFLDIRSPGLGDTAMYLCATSRGYGYTFGSGTRLTVV.